The clone carrying this T cell receptor (beta chain) came up once. The antigen is undetermined. The method was immunoSEQ multiplex PCR; TCRdb's version includes in-frame clones alone and lacks a portion of them. The sample has about 34,000 clones; roughly 87% are singletons. This entry comes from a study of OX40 agonist ivuxolimab in advanced cancers. The overall study: Under the entry rules, prior anti-PD-1, anti-PD-L1 or anti-CTLA-4 therapy was allowed, and 40% had some.

General study results and limits: The mean number of expanded clones was higher in CD8+ T cells than in CD4+. Among expanded peripheral T cells, antigen specificity went undetermined.

Trimming removed 3 bases from V and 3 bases from J, with 15 bases in between. The CDR3 spans 15 residues. CDR1 is MNHEY and CDR2 is SMNVEV in the germline V gene (reference sequence). The sequencing here drew on CD4+ or CD8+ T cells sorted from blood, taken in a trial of the OX40 agonist ivuxolimab. The chain employs TRBV27 and TRBJ2-7, with D possibly TRBD2 on 5 matching bases. The TCR originated in an adult with an advanced solid tumor such as melanoma, head and neck, liver or kidney cancer. The CDR3 reads CASSFVGVTDYEQYF. For the CDR3, the DNA is TGTGCCAGCAGTTTTGTCGGGGTGACTGACTACGAGCAGTACTTC.